These 19 T cell receptor beta chains were all obtained from the same sample, sequenced in a study of shared clonotypes between healthy human individuals. Only in-frame clones appear in the TCRdb table, and some are missing; sequencing was by immunoSEQ multiplex PCR. The data show about 1,800,000 clones, just under 95% seen once. Positive CCR7 selection of CD45RO-negative cells yielded the naive CD8 cells, and terminally differentiated effector memory CD45RA+ cells were excluded. Material: naive CD8+ T cells sorted from blood. The origin of the receptors is a man between 18 and 35 years old in good health.

The V call is TRBV9, the J call TRBJ2-6, with 11 bases aligning to TRBD1. Germline V gene sequence: CDR1 SGDLS, CDR2 YYNGEE. The CDR3 has 17 residues. Unmatched junction bases numbered 6, after V lost 3 bases and J lost 4 bases. The CDR3 spells CASSAGQGAGGANVLTF. CDR3 sequence (DNA): TGTGCCAGCAGCGCTGGACAGGGGGCGGGCGGGGCCAACGTCCTGACTTTC.

J is TRBJ2-1 and V is TRBV4-1; 10 bases fit TRBD2. CDR1 MGHRA and CDR2 YSYEKL come from the germline V gene. The CDR3 loop spans 13 amino acids. V was clipped by 5 bases and J by 8 bases; unmatched bases: 3. As DNA, the CDR3 is TGCGCCAGCAGCGGACTAGCGGAGGATGAGCAGTTCTTC. It yields the protein CASSGLAEDEQFF.

The chain carries TRBV7-2 and TRBJ2-3, with 11 bases lining up with TRBD2. The length of the CDR3 is 16 residues. CDR1 and CDR2 (germline): SGHTA, FQGNSA. Trimming took 5 bases from V and 5 from J; bases not matched to a gene: 9. CDR3 bases: TGTGCCAGCAGCCCGATAGCGGGAGGGGCGGAAGATACGCAGTATTTT. Residues: CASSPIAGGAEDTQYF.

The rearrangement uses TRBV2 and TRBJ1-3; unclear D gene. V dropped 7 bases and J dropped 1 base, with 8 bases sitting between them. The CDR3 has 13 amino acids. Per germline, CDR1 SNHLY and CDR2 FYNNEI. The CDR3 DNA sequence: TGTGCCAGCATCGCACAGTCTGGAAACACCATATATTTT. It specifies CASIAQSGNTIYF. Supplemented by reference TRBV2 and TRBJ1-3, the full variable domain reads EPEVTQTPSHQVTQMGQEVILRCVPISNHLYFYWYRQILGQKVEFLVSFYNNEISEKSEIFDDQFSVERPDGSNFTLKIRSTKLEDSAMYFCASIAQSGNTIYFGEGSWLTVV.

This chain connects TRBV5-4 to TRBJ2-1, with 9 positions matching TRBD1. The CDR3 contains 15 residues. The germline V gene has CDR1 SGHNT and CDR2 YYREEE (reference sequence). J was trimmed by 3 bases and V by 0 bases; bases with no gene match: 1. The CDR3 bases are TGTGCCAGCAGCTTGGGGGACAGGGTCTACAATGAGCAGTTCTTC. Amino acid sequence: CASSLGDRVYNEQFF.

The rearrangement links TRBV9 to TRBJ2-3; possibly TRBD2 for D (7 bases). The CDR3 is made up of 15 amino acids. Trimming shortened V by 2 bases and J by 5 bases, and 15 bases separated the two germline ends. Germline assignment: CDR1 SGDLS and CDR2 YYNGEE. The CDR3 nucleotides read TGTGCCAGCAGCGTGTTTGGGGGGGCGAAAGATACGCAGTATTTT. It codes for CASSVFGGAKDTQYF.

The chain carries TRBV7-9 and TRBJ2-7; D unclear. There are 12 residues in the CDR3. Germline V lookup: CDR1 SEHNR, CDR2 FQNEAQ (reference sequence). The CDR3 DNA reads TGTGCTATCCAGGACCTCTCCTACGAGCAGTACTTC. Its translation: CAIQDLSYEQYF.

This clone was detected only a few times. Other DNA sequences from this sample encode an identical CDR3 as well. This chain connects TRBV11-2 to TRBJ2-7, with 7 positions matching TRBD1. CDR3 length: 12 amino acids. V lost 3 bases and J lost 6; bases outside the gene matches: 2. CDR1 and CDR2 (germline): SGHAT, FQNNGV. The CDR3 coding sequence is TGTGCCAGCAGCTTGACAGGGTTCGAGCAGTACTTC. Its translation: CASSLTGFEQYF.

This clone was found once. The chain joins TRBV10-1 to TRBJ2-1; possible D gene TRBD2, 6 bases. V was cut by 3 bases and J by 10 bases, with 7 bases left in between. CDR1 and CDR2 from the germline V gene are WNHNN and SYGVQD (reference sequence). CDR3 length: 11 amino acids. CDR3 sequence: CASSDGREQFF. Here the CDR3 DNA reads TGCGCCAGCAGTGATGGGAGGGAGCAGTTCTTC.

This rearrangement joins TRBV4-1 to TRBJ1-6, with unresolved D. Deletions cut 0 bases from V and 7 bases from J, with 16 bases between. The CDR3 contains 17 residues. The germline CDR1 and CDR2 sequences are MGHRA and YSYEKL. The CDR3 DNA sequence: TGCGCCAGCAGCCAAGATCCGGACGGAGACCGAAATTCACCCCTCCACTTT. This encodes CASSQDPDGDRNSPLHF.

DNA for the CDR3: TGTGCCAGCAGCCGGACAGGGGGGATCGGGTTAGATGGCTACACCTTC. Translated: CASSRTGGIGLDGYTF. The chain joins TRBV28 to TRBJ1-2; 10 nucleotides align to TRBD1. Trimming took 6 bases from V and 6 from J; bases not matched to a gene: 13. The germline CDR1 and CDR2 sequences are MDHEN and SYDVKM. The CDR3 is 16 amino acids.

The J gene is TRBJ2-7, the V gene TRBV13, with 8 bases lining up with TRBD2. From germline, CDR1 is PRHDT and CDR2 FYEKMQ (reference sequence). V lost 5 bases, J lost 5 bases, and 11 bases stayed unmatched. This CDR3 region has 15 residues. CDR3 protein: CASSPDRRGADEQYF. DNA for the CDR3: TGTGCCAGCAGCCCCGACCGGCGGGGGGCCGACGAGCAGTACTTC.

The rearrangement uses TRBV21-1 and TRBJ2-3; TRBD2, the table's D call, lacks a check against the DNA. TRBV21-1 is described as a pseudogene. The CDR3 contains 16 residues. CDR3 in amino acids: CASSKGTSGSTDTQYF. In nucleotides, the CDR3 is TGTGCCAGCAGCAAAGGAACTAGCGGGAGCACAGATACGCAGTATTTT.

The chain joins TRBV9 to TRBJ2-7, with 8 bases lining up with TRBD2. Trimming at V came to 3 bases and at J to 2 bases, leaving 7 bases not matched to a gene. This CDR3 has 15 residues. CDR1 is SGDLS and CDR2 is YYNGEE in the germline V gene. CDR3 in amino acids: CASSAGLEGTYEQYF. The CDR3, as DNA: TGTGCCAGCAGCGCGGGACTAGAGGGAACCTACGAGCAGTACTTC.

Notes on this clone: This CDR3 is also generated by other DNA sequences in the sample. The chain joins TRBV7-9 to TRBJ1-5; the D gene is possibly TRBD1 (5 bases). The V end was cut by 6 bases, the J end by 2 bases, with 14 bases between. CDR1 and CDR2 from the germline V gene are SEHNR and FQNEAQ (reference sequence). This CDR3 has 15 amino acids. The DNA of the CDR3 is TGTGCCAGCAGTCGTAGTGCGGGGGGCAATCAGCCCCAGCATTTT. Protein sequence: CASSRSAGGNQPQHF.

This clone showed up just a few times. The chain employs TRBV14 and TRBJ1-2; D is uncertain. The CDR3 is 12 residues long. Per germline, CDR1 SGHDN and CDR2 FVKESK. V was trimmed by 2 bases and J by 8 bases, leaving 9 bases between them. The CDR3 region has the DNA TGTGCCAGCAGCCAAATGGGTCAGGGCTACACCTTC. Residues: CASSQMGQGYTF.

The CDR3 loop is CASSLDPAAEAFF. Written as DNA, the CDR3 is TGTGCCAGCAGCCTGGACCCCGCTGCTGAAGCTTTCTTT. This chain joins TRBV5-6 and TRBJ1-1, with D unresolved. Looked up from germline, CDR1 is SGHDT and CDR2 is YYEEEE. The CDR3 is 13 amino acids. V was shortened by 4 bases and J by 6 bases, with 13 bases between the two germline ends.

V usage is TRBV4-3 and J usage is TRBJ1-4; 7 bases agree with TRBD1. J gave up 5 bases and V 0 bases, and 9 bases lay outside the gene matches. The CDR3 is made up of 17 amino acids. Germline CDR1 and CDR2: LGHNA and YSLEER. CDR3 sequence reads: CASSQDQWTGENEKLFF. CDR3 DNA sequence: TGCGCCAGCAGCCAAGATCAATGGACAGGCGAGAATGAAAAACTGTTTTTT.

V gene TRBV12-5 combines with J gene TRBJ2-2; D ambiguous. Looked up from germline, CDR1 is LGHNT and CDR2 is FRNRAP. CDR3 length: 16 residues. V lost 1 base, J lost 0 bases, and 9 bases lay in between. In DNA, the CDR3 is TGTGCTAGTGGTTTGGGAGATGTAACGAACACCGGGGAGCTGTTTTTT. This encodes CASGLGDVTNTGELFF.